This T cell receptor beta chain stems from a study of T cells in Graves' hyperthyroidism and ophthalmopathy. Notes on the study in general: Expanded thyroid clonotypes (above 0.001) were mostly also found in blood.

The germline V gene encodes CDR1 LNHDA and CDR2 SQIVND (reference sequence). CDR3 length equals 15 residues. The V end lost 5 bases, the J end lost 4 bases, and 15 bases lay between the germline ends. This clonotype was seen many times. Its specificity is not known. TCR beta CDR3 sequences were amplified from RNA transcripts. TCR CDR3 underwent first-round RT-PCR with the HTBI primer set. Each CDR3 protein is one row after TCRdb ran MiXCR on the multiplex PCR reads. The profile shows roughly 290,000 distinct CDR3 sequences, approximately 13% of them singletons. Sequencing used blood. The chain carries TRBV19 and TRBJ2-1; D is undetermined. This clonotype was sampled from a woman in her forties with Graves' hyperthyroidism. The CDR3 sequence: CASSLLGSRYNEQFF. The CDR3 DNA sequence: TGTGCCAGTAGTCTCTTAGGGTCGAGGTACAATGAGCAGTTCTTC.